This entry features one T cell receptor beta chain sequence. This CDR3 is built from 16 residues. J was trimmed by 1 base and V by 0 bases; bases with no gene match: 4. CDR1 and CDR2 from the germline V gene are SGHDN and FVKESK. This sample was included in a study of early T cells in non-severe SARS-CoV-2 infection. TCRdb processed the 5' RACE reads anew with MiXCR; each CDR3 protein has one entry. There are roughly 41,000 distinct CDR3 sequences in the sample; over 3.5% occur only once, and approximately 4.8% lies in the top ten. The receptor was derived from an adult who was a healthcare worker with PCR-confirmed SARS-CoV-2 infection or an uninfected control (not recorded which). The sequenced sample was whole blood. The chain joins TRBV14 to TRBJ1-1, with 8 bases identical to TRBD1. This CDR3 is CASSQDIGTGNTEAFF. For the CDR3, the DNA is TGTGCCAGCAGCCAAGATATCGGGACAGGGAACACTGAAGCTTTCTTT.